This T cell receptor beta chain originates from a study of T cell clones after liver transplantation. Study at large: Post-transplant blood was tracked for graft-donor-reactive T cell clones identified in a pre-transplant mixed lymphocyte reaction. As an antigen-independent comparator, third-party-reactive TCRbeta sequences came from pre-transplant mixed lymphocyte reactions.

V lost 5 bases, J lost 3 bases, and 8 bases lay in between. The CDR3 is 12 amino acids. Per the germline V gene, CDR1 is MDHEN and CDR2 is SYDVKM. Assay: immunoSEQ multiplex PCR; the TCRdb copy retains only in-frame clones and omits some. The sample lists under 85,000 clones, over 70% occurring once. This receptor was taken from a human patient who received a liver transplant. Part of the T cell pool may stem from the graft donor. The rearrangement uses TRBV28 and TRBJ2-7, with unresolved D. The sample here was CD4+ T cells from blood, taken 12 months after liver transplant. In nucleotides, the CDR3 is TGTGCCAGCAGTGAGTACGGCTACGAGCAGTACTTC. This translates into CASSEYGYEQYF.